The 20 T cell receptor delta chains in this list originate from one sample, sequenced in a study of γδ T cells in repeated Plasmodium falciparum infection. Flow sorting of PBMC yielded separate Vgamma9/Vdelta2+ and Vdelta2-negative gammadelta T cell populations for bulk repertoire analysis. TCRdb re-called the multiplex PCR reads via CATT. The sample shows more than 45,000 delta-chain clones, approximately 1.5% of them seen only once. Sequencing input: gamma-delta T cells from blood. The source is a pool of human donors (malaria-infected and uninfected, not separated).

This clone was observed a few times. It differs at one base from a far larger clone, so likely a read error. Other nucleotide sequences from this sample produce the same CDR3. The chain couples TRDV1 to TRDJ1, with 8 bases lining up with TRDD3. The J gene is not listed in TCRdb, so it was assigned here from a DNA match to germline. The CDR3 consists of 22 residues. The J segment lost 0 bases and the V segment lost 2 bases, leaving 23 bases of the junction unmatched. Per the germline V gene, CDR1 is TSWWSYY and CDR2 is QGS. This CDR3 is CALGELRLTFWGKTSYTDKLIF. DNA of the CDR3: TGTGCTCTTGGGGAATTAAGACTGACCTTCTGGGGGAAAACTAGCTACACCGATAAACTCATCTTT.

This clone was seen more than once but under ten times. A much larger clone lies one base from this, so it may be a read error. J is TRDJ1 and V is TRDV1, with TRDD3 identical over 7 bases. The J gene is absent in TCRdb and was assigned here via DNA matching to germline. Per germline, CDR1 TSWWSYY and CDR2 QGS. V dropped 2 bases and J dropped 0; count of bases not matched to a gene: 30. CDR3 length equals 24 residues. The CDR3 reads CALGENQLFWATWGFLSYTDKLIF. The DNA for the CDR3 is TGTGCTCTTGGGGAAAACCAACTTTTTTGGGCTACCTGGGGGTTCTTGTCGTACACCGATAAACTCATCTTT.

This clone was counted ten times or more. A far larger clone is just one base off, so this is likely a read error. Different DNA sequences within this sample yield the same CDR3. The rearrangement uses TRDV2 and TRDJ1; 13 bases agree with TRDD3. The junction had 29 bases not matched to a gene; V was cut back by 0 bases and J by 14 bases. Per germline, CDR1 GEAIGNYY and CDR2 EKD. CDR3 length: 21 residues. The CDR3 nucleotides are TGTGCCTGTGACACCGACAACTGGGGGATACGCGTCTTACCAATCACACCCCCCCGGATCTTT. Translation: CACDTDNWGIRVLPITPPRIF.

This clone is labeled as medium-sized. Other DNA sequences in the sample encode the same CDR3. The V call is TRDV1, the J call TRDJ1; TRDD3 agrees at 10 bases. Germline V gives CDR1 TSWWSYY, CDR2 QGS. The V and J ends lost 2 bases and 1 base, in that order; junction bases with no gene match: 28. This CDR3 region has 24 residues. CDR3 coding DNA: TGTGCTCTTGGGGAATTAGCCTCCGATACTGGGGGATGCCGGATTAGGAGAGGCACCGATAAACTCATCTTT. Translated: CALGELASDTGGCRIRRGTDKLIF.

In the case of this clone: The protein that TCRdb holds for this DNA derives from a much larger clone and differs from the translated DNA at residue 10, which likely indicates a read error; the protein shown here is translated from the DNA. This chain connects TRDV1 to TRDJ1; D remains ambiguous. This CDR3 region has 19 residues. Looked up from germline, CDR1 is TSWWSYY and CDR2 is QGS. Trimming stripped 4 bases from V and 0 bases from J, with 24 bases between. DNA for the CDR3: TGTGCTCTTGGGGGAAGACTTAAAAAGACCCTCCGGTACACCGATAAACTCATCTTT. Its translation: CALGGRLKKTLRYTDKLIF.

This clone is labeled medium-sized. This specimen includes other DNA sequences encoding the same CDR3. The V call is TRDV1, the J call TRDJ1, with TRDD3 matching 7 bases. J gave up 0 bases and V 2 bases, and 18 bases lay outside the gene matches. The CDR3 extends over 20 amino acids. The germline gives CDR1 TSWWSYY, CDR2 QGS. The DNA for the CDR3 is TGTGCTCTTGGGGAAAACCGGCTCTACCACTGGGGACTCCACACCGATAAACTCATCTTT. Translated: CALGENRLYHWGLHTDKLIF.

This clone was counted ten times or more. This DNA translates differently at residue 3 from the TCRdb protein, which is that of a much larger clone; a read error is likely, and the protein shown is the DNA's own translation. The same CDR3 arises from other DNA sequences in this sample as well. The V call is TRDV1, the J call TRDJ1; maybe TRDD3 (6 bases). Germline-derived CDR1 and CDR2 are TSWWSYY and QGS. This CDR3 contains 21 residues. The CDR3 reads CAPGELAVAGSSRWYTDKLIF. In DNA form, the CDR3 reads TGTGCTCCTGGGGAACTGGCGGTGGCGGGATCCTCAAGGTGGTACACCGATAAACTCATCTTT.

This clone appeared a few times. The protein in TCRdb stems from a much larger clone and differs at residue 4 from this DNA's translation, likely a read error; here the protein is translated from the DNA. The chain combines TRDV1 with TRDJ1; D may be TRDD3 (6 bases). The CDR3 is 23 amino acids. The V and J ends lost 7 bases and 10 bases respectively, with 49 bases between them. Germline loops: CDR1 TSWWSYY, CDR2 QGS. The CDR3 region has the DNA TGTGCTCTTGAGGACTCGACCTTCAACGGCATACGAAACGGCTGGGGCACGACCGGGGGACTCATCTTT. Translated: CALEDSTFNGIRNGWGTTGGLIF.

This clone was counted at least ten times. This is likely an artifact of a read error, given a far larger clone one base away. The identical CDR3 is also encoded by other nucleotide sequences in the sample. This chain uses TRDV1 with TRDJ1, with D maybe TRDD3 (6 bases). CDR1 TSWWSYY and CDR2 QGS come from the germline V gene. The V end lost 5 bases, the J end lost 11 bases, and 30 bases lay between the germline ends. The CDR3 spans 17 residues. CDR3 nucleotides: TGTGCTCTTGGGACTCCTAGTGTGTCGGGGGAGGTCGGTAAGCTCATCTTT. Translation: CALGTPSVSGEVGKLIF.

Remarks on this clone: The protein in TCRdb stems from a much larger clone and differs at residue 13 from this DNA's translation, likely a read error; here the protein is translated from the DNA. This sample also contains other DNA sequences that code for the same CDR3. The chain is built from TRDV3 and TRDJ1, with D tentatively TRDD2 (6 bases). The CDR3 has 21 amino acids. V lost 2 bases to trimming and J lost 1 base, with 35 bases between them. Germline CDR1 and CDR2: TVYSNPD and GDNSRS (reference sequence). The CDR3 loop reads CAFVGPSPILESSGATDKLIF. The DNA for the CDR3 is TGTGCCTTTGTGGGACCTTCCCCAATCCTCGAATCCTCCGGAGCCACCGATAAACTCATCTTT.

In this sample, this clone turned up a few times. TCRdb lists the protein of a much larger clone for this DNA, which differs at residue 18, so this is likely a read error; the protein given here is translated from the DNA itself. There is no J gene call, but TRDV1 is given as the V gene; the table gives TRDD3 as D, unverified against the DNA. The V gene's germline CDR1 is TSWWSYY and CDR2 QGS. The CDR3 has 20 residues. CDR3 nucleotides: TGTGCTCTTGGGGAAAACCGGCTCTACCACTGGGGACTCCACACCGATAAACCCATCTTT. This sequence encodes CALGENRLYHWGLHTDKPIF.

Details on this clone: One end of the junction does not line up with germline, which may come from a read error. The chain joins TRDV1 to TRDJ1, with 9 bases matching TRDD3. The length of the CDR3 is 14 residues. Germline assignment: CDR1 TSWWSYY and CDR2 QGS. This chain's CDR3 is CSGELDGPTGIRIF. CDR3 DNA sequence: TGCTCTGGGGAACTAGACGGTCCTACGGGGATACGGATCTTT.

Points on this clone: The protein held in TCRdb is that of a much larger clone and does not match this DNA's translation at residue 5, likely because of a read error; the protein shown is translated from the DNA. The V and J genes are TRDV1 and TRDJ1; no clear D. V lost 4 bases and J lost 8, with 11 bases in between. The V gene's germline CDR1 is TSWWSYY and CDR2 QGS. The CDR3 spans 12 residues. This chain's CDR3 is CALGVRGHKLIF. The CDR3 region has the DNA TGTGCTCTTGGGGTACGGGGCCACAAACTCATCTTT.

This clone has only a few counts. The protein held in TCRdb is that of a much larger clone and does not match this DNA's translation at residue 16, likely because of a read error; the protein shown is translated from the DNA. The chain is built from TRDV1 and TRDJ1; TRDD3 matches 7 bases. TCRdb gives no J gene; it was assigned here by matching the DNA to germline. With 0 bases clipped from V and 0 bases from J, the junction kept 25 bases outside the gene matches. CDR1 and CDR2 (germline): TSWWSYY, QGS. The CDR3 spans 23 residues. For the CDR3, the DNA is TGTGCTCTTGGGGAACTAGATTTCTCTCCGTCTTGCAAACTGGGGACATACACCGATAAACTCATCTTT. Amino acid sequence: CALGELDFSPSCKLGTYTDKLIF.

This clone was seen a few times. Other DNA sequences from this sample encode an identical CDR3 as well. The V gene is TRDV1, the J gene TRDJ1; 13 bases fit TRDD3. The germline gives CDR1 TSWWSYY, CDR2 QGS. V was clipped by 1 base and J by 3 bases; unmatched bases: 23. The CDR3 sequence is 23 residues long. This chain's CDR3 is CALGEPPGSYWGIRRIDADKLIF. CDR3 DNA sequence: TGTGCTCTTGGGGAACCCCCTGGCTCCTACTGGGGGATACGCCGAATTGATGCCGATAAACTCATCTTT.

In the case of this clone: This likely stems from a read error, as it lies one base from a far larger clone. Other DNA sequences in the same sample also yield this CDR3. The chain combines TRDV1 with TRDJ1; a weak D match, TRDD3 (5 bases). The CDR3 runs to 14 residues. Germline CDR1 is TSWWSYY and CDR2 is QGS. This CDR3 reads CALGEWFGADKLIF. The DNA of the CDR3 is TGTGCCCTTGGGGAATGGTTTGGCGCCGATAAACTCATCTTT.

This clone was counted ten times or more. A read error likely explains why the TCRdb protein, taken from a much larger clone, differs from this DNA's translation at residue 13; the protein shown is translated from the DNA. The CDR3 nucleotides are TGTGCTCTTGGGGAACTTCCTCCACCTCTACTGGGGGAGTGCTGGAGACTCATCTTT. It encodes CALGELPPPLLGECWRLIF. The chain couples TRDV1 to TRDJ1; 9 bases map to TRDD3. CDR3 size: 19 residues. Germline CDR1 TSWWSYY, CDR2 QGS. Losses at the gene ends were 0 bases for V and 10 bases for J; bases not matched to a gene: 21.

Details on this clone: TCRdb lists the protein of a much larger clone for this DNA, which differs at residue 5, so this is likely a read error; the protein given here is translated from the DNA itself. The V and J genes are TRDV2 and TRDJ1; weak D call: TRDD3 (6 bases). Germline matching of the DNA provided the J gene here, since TCRdb leaves it blank. This CDR3 region has 25 residues. CDR1 and CDR2 (germline): GEAIGNYY, EKD. The V end was cut by 3 bases, the J end by 1 base, with 44 bases between. The CDR3 nucleotides read TGTGCCTGTGACGAGGCCTGTGTTCTCCCGAGGTACTGGGCCTCGCCCCTATGGGGCACCGATAAACTCATCTTT. This translates into CACDEACVLPRYWASPLWGTDKLIF.

This clone was found a few times. TCRdb shows a much larger clone's protein in place of this DNA's translation, and the two differ at residue 22, likely through a read error; the protein shown is translated from the DNA. The chain's CDR3 is CALGELPPYRPGVLEAPVSRRRTDKLIF. The CDR3 nucleotides are TGTGCTCTTGGGGAACTCCCCCCATACAGACCAGGAGTACTGGAGGCCCCTGTCTCCCGTCGACGCACCGATAAACTCATCTTT. The rearrangement links TRDV1 to TRDJ1; a possible D gene is TRDD3 (5 bases). This CDR3 is built from 28 residues. V dropped 0 bases and J dropped 1 base, with 48 bases sitting between them. CDR1 and CDR2 (germline): TSWWSYY, QGS.

This clone was detected ten times or more. A far larger clone is just one base off, so this is likely a read error. Other DNA sequences in this specimen translate into the identical CDR3. This rearrangement joins TRDV2 to TRDJ1; 8 bases align to TRDD3. The CDR3 runs to 22 residues. The germline V gene encodes CDR1 GEAIGNYY and CDR2 EKD. J gave up 6 bases and V 0 bases, and 29 bases lay outside the gene matches. The CDR3: CACDTVLRPHTGGYAAPNKLIF. CDR3 coding DNA: TGTGCCTGTGACACCGTTCTTCGGCCTCATACTGGGGGGTACGCCGCACCTAATAAACTCATCTTT.